Below are 29 T cell receptor beta chains sequenced from a single sample in a study of technical replicates of blood from a handful of donors. This table comes from immunoSEQ multiplex PCR, and its TCRdb copy is limited to in-frame clones, with some not included. The profile shows 50,000 to 70,000 clones, 85% to 95% of them singletons. The sample was PBMCs. These receptors were obtained from a human donor in good health. Some clones in this sample may be carry-over from other donors' samples.

The V gene is TRBV10-2, the J gene TRBJ1-1; D is unclear. Per germline, CDR1 WSHSY and CDR2 SAAADI. V lost 2 bases to trimming and J lost 0 bases, with 10 bases between them. This CDR3 has 15 amino acids. DNA for the CDR3: TGCGCCAGCAGTGAGCAGTACAACATGAACACTGAAGCTTTCTTT. Its translation: CASSEQYNMNTEAFF.

In DNA form, the CDR3 reads TGTGCCAGTTTAAGGCGTCCGGGTAGCTACACCTTC. This codes for CASLRRPGSYTF. The rearrangement joins TRBV19 to TRBJ1-2; unclear D gene. CDR3 length: 12 amino acids. The ends were cut back, 8 bases at V and 9 bases at J, with 16 bases in the middle. From germline, CDR1 is LNHDA and CDR2 SQIVND (reference sequence).

The chain has TRBV6-4 and TRBJ1-5; maybe TRBD1 (5 bases). CDR3 length: 14 amino acids. The germline CDR1 and CDR2 sequences are MRHNA and SNTAGT. The V end lost 3 bases, the J end lost 6 bases, and 12 bases lay between the germline ends. The CDR3 loop is CASSEQEGAQPQHF. For the CDR3, the DNA is TGTGCCAGCAGTGAACAGGAAGGCGCTCAGCCCCAGCATTTT.

The DNA for the CDR3 is TGTGCCTGGAGACCCCCACGAGGAGGGGGCAACTACGAGCAGTACTTC. Encoded protein: CAWRPPRGGGNYEQYF. The rearrangement joins TRBV30 to TRBJ2-7, with D perhaps TRBD1 (7 bases). Germline lookup yields CDR1 GTSNPN and CDR2 SVGIG (reference sequence). V was clipped by 3 bases and J by 3 bases, with 21 bases between them. The CDR3 is made up of 16 amino acids.

On this clone itself: It may be a read error: a sequence one base away is much more abundant. The chain combines TRBV7-2 with TRBJ2-1, with 9 nucleotides matching TRBD2. Germline CDR1 SGHTA, CDR2 FQGNSA. The CDR3 runs 14 residues. The ends lost 2 bases at V and 4 bases at J; junction bases unmatched: 0. The CDR3 DNA reads as TGTGCCAGCAGCTTAAGCGGGGGGTACAATGAGCAGTTCTTC. Translated, it gives CASSLSGGYNEQFF.

The V call is TRBV23-1, the J call TRBJ2-1; the D gene is possibly TRBD1 (6 bases). TRBV23-1 is filed as an ORF, its function uncertain. The CDR3 is 14 residues long. Trimming removed 2 bases from V and 8 bases from J, with 13 bases in between. The CDR3 sequence: CASSQGQRGDEQFF. The CDR3 bases are TGCGCCAGCAGTCAAGGACAGCGAGGGGATGAGCAGTTCTTC.

This clone showed up just once. This sequence joins TRBV7-2 and TRBJ2-3, with D possibly being TRBD2 (5 bases). The ends were cut back, 1 base at V and 7 bases at J, with 15 bases in the middle. CDR3 size: 15 residues. CDR1 is SGHTA and CDR2 is FQGNSA in the germline V gene. CDR3 DNA sequence: TGTGCCAGCAGCTTAGGGCCGGGAAGTGAGCATACGCAGTATTTT. Protein sequence: CASSLGPGSEHTQYF. The complete variable domain, with remaining parts taken from reference TRBV7-2 and TRBJ2-3, reads GAGVSQSPSNKVTEKGKDVELRCDPISGHTALYWYRQSLGQGLEFLIYFQGNSAPDKSGLPSDRFSAERTGGSVSTLTIQRTQQEDSAVYLCASSLGPGSEHTQYFGPGTRLTVL.

This rearrangement joins TRBV25-1 to TRBJ2-1; TRBD2 agrees at 9 bases. The CDR3 is 13 amino acids. The V gene end was trimmed by 6 bases and the J gene end by 7 bases; junction bases not matched to a gene: 4. Germline CDR1 MGHDK, CDR2 SYGVNS. The CDR3 DNA reads as TGTGCCAGCAGCTACGCGGGGGGGAATGAGCAGTTCTTC. Encoded protein: CASSYAGGNEQFF.

This clone occurred once. The chain is built from TRBV29-1 and TRBJ2-7; D might be TRBD2 (6 bases). Germline assignment: CDR1 SQVTM and CDR2 ANQGSEA. The CDR3 length is 14 residues. Trimming stripped 5 bases from V and 3 bases from J, with 17 bases between. The CDR3 bases are TGCAGCGTTACGGAAGTGGGGGGTAACTACGAGCAGTACTTC. Translating gives CSVTEVGGNYEQYF.

The chain is built from TRBV7-8 and TRBJ2-7, with 12 bases aligning to TRBD2. Per germline, CDR1 SGHVS and CDR2 FQNEAQ. The CDR3 contains 18 residues. V was pared by 5 bases and J by 4 bases, with 15 bases of the junction left unmatched. CDR3 DNA sequence: TGTGCCAGCAGCCCGAAGGGGGCTAGCGGGAGGGCCAGGTACGAGCAGTACTTC. Amino acid sequence: CASSPKGASGRARYEQYF. Together with reference TRBV7-8 and TRBJ2-7, the CDR3 gives the full variable domain: GAGVSQSPRYKVAKRGQDVALRCDPISGHVSLFWYQQALGQGPEFLTYFQNEAQLDKSGLPSDRFFAERPEGSVSTLKIQRTQQEDSAVYLCASSPKGASGRARYEQYFGPGTRLTVT.

V is TRBV4-1 and J is TRBJ2-1; 7 nucleotides match TRBD2. J gave up 8 bases and V 1 base, and 11 bases lay outside the gene matches. CDR3 length: 16 amino acids. CDR1 MGHRA and CDR2 YSYEKL come from the germline V gene. CDR3 amino acids: CASSQVFVSGIYEQFF. In nucleotides, the CDR3 is TGCGCCAGCAGCCAAGTCTTTGTAAGCGGGATCTATGAGCAGTTCTTC.

The chain recombines TRBV5-1 with TRBJ2-7; 7 bases agree with TRBD1. The CDR3 length is 12 residues. The V and J ends lost 4 bases and 6 bases, in that order; junction bases with no gene match: 4. Looked up from germline, CDR1 is SGHRS and CDR2 is YFSETQ. The CDR3 is CASSDRVGEQYF. The CDR3 nucleotides read TGCGCCAGCAGCGACAGGGTTGGCGAGCAGTACTTC.

This clone was observed once. This rearrangement joins TRBV30 to TRBJ1-2; 7 nucleotides agree with TRBD1. The junction had 3 bases not matched to a gene; V was cut back by 1 base and J by 1 base. The CDR3 contains 14 residues. Germline lookup yields CDR1 GTSNPN and CDR2 SVGIG (reference sequence). In DNA form, the CDR3 reads TGTGCCTGGAGTGGGACAGGTTATAACTATGGCTACACCTTC. It is translated as CAWSGTGYNYGYTF.

The chain joins TRBV19 to TRBJ2-2, with D possibly being TRBD2 (6 bases). V dropped 7 bases and J dropped 5 bases, with 11 bases sitting between them. CDR1 is LNHDA, CDR2 SQIVND, per germline (reference sequence). The CDR3 extends over 13 amino acids. CDR3 protein: CASTLGGTGELFF. CDR3 coding DNA: TGTGCCAGTACCTTGGGGGGAACCGGGGAGCTGTTTTTT.

The chain is built from TRBV7-2 and TRBJ2-7; 8 nucleotides align to TRBD2. The CDR3 consists of 14 residues. CDR1 and CDR2 (germline): SGHTA, FQGNSA. Losses at the gene ends were 3 bases for V and 3 bases for J; bases not matched to a gene: 4. CDR3 loop: CASSFTGTSYEQYF. CDR3 DNA sequence: TGTGCCAGCAGCTTCACCGGGACTAGCTACGAGCAGTACTTC.

This chain uses TRBV2 with TRBJ2-1; 10 bases line up with TRBD2. The germline CDR1 and CDR2 sequences are SNHLY and FYNNEI. The CDR3 consists of 16 residues. The V gene end was trimmed by 4 bases and the J gene end by 0 bases; junction bases not matched to a gene: 3. For the CDR3, the DNA is TGTGCCAGCAGTGGGACTAGCGGAAGCTCCTACAATGAGCAGTTCTTC. This codes for CASSGTSGSSYNEQFF.

The chain is built from TRBV9 and TRBJ2-1; TRBD2 matches 14 bases. CDR3 length equals 16 residues. The trim removed 3 bases at V and 8 bases at J, leaving 7 bases unmatched. In germline, CDR1 is SGDLS, CDR2 YYNGEE. The CDR3 nucleotides read TGTGCCAGCAGCGCTTCTGGGACTAGCGGGAGCTATGAGCAGTTCTTC. It yields the protein CASSASGTSGSYEQFF. Combining the CDR3 with reference TRBV9 and TRBJ2-1 gives the whole variable domain DSGVTQTPKHLITATGQRVTLRCSPRSGDLSVYWYQQSLDQGLQFLIQYYNGEERAKGNILERFSAQQFPDLHSELNLSSLELGDSALYFCASSASGTSGSYEQFFGPGTRLTVL.

This chain joins TRBV19 and TRBJ1-1; D not resolved. This CDR3 is built from 13 residues. Germline assignment: CDR1 LNHDA and CDR2 SQIVND (reference sequence). V was cut by 3 bases and J by 11 bases, with 16 bases left in between. The CDR3 nucleotides are TGTGCCAGTAGTATCGTCGGGTTCGGAGATGCTTTCTTT. It translates to CASSIVGFGDAFF.

The chain recombines TRBV5-5 with TRBJ2-5, with 7 positions matching TRBD1. J gave up 7 bases and V 4 bases, and 10 bases lay outside the gene matches. This CDR3 is built from 14 residues. Germline V gives CDR1 SGHKS, CDR2 YYEKEE (reference sequence). The CDR3 sequence is CASSRDSGGRTQYF. DNA for the CDR3: TGTGCCAGCAGCCGGGACAGCGGCGGTCGGACCCAGTACTTC.

The genes are TRBV11-3 and TRBJ2-3; possible D gene TRBD2, 5 bases. V dropped 4 bases and J dropped 6 bases, with 20 bases sitting between them. The CDR3 has 16 residues. Germline V gives CDR1 SGHNT, CDR2 YENEEA. As DNA, the CDR3 is TGTGCCAGCAGCTCAGGAACTAGACCGGCGGCCGATACGCAGTATTTT. This codes for CASSSGTRPAADTQYF.

The chain carries TRBV7-2 and TRBJ2-7; 12 bases line up with TRBD2. CDR3 length equals 14 residues. J lost 10 bases, V lost 1 base, and 5 bases had no gene match. Germline-derived CDR1 and CDR2 are SGHTA and FQGNSA. The CDR3 DNA is TGTGCCAGCAGCTTAGGGACTAGCGGGAAGCGCCAGTACTTC. Its translation: CASSLGTSGKRQYF.

V is TRBV4-2 and J is TRBJ1-2; D remains ambiguous. Germline CDR1 and CDR2: LGHNA and YNFKEQ. Deletions cut 0 bases from V and 7 bases from J, with 21 bases between. The CDR3 runs 17 residues. CDR3 sequence (DNA): TGTGCCAGCAGCCAAGATCCAACAACTGGGGAGAGACGTGGCTACACCTTC. Residues: CASSQDPTTGERRGYTF.

This chain connects TRBV5-4 to TRBJ2-3; 8 bases align to TRBD2. V lost 6 bases and J lost 10; bases outside the gene matches: 13. The CDR3 length is 14 residues. Germline-derived CDR1 and CDR2 are SGHNT and YYREEE (reference sequence). CDR3 sequence reads: CASTSRLAGGAQYF. CDR3 bases: TGTGCCAGCACCTCTCGGCTAGCGGGCGGGGCGCAGTATTTT.

V gene TRBV5-6 combines with J gene TRBJ1-3, with D unclear. Trimming stripped 6 bases from V and 4 bases from J, with 8 bases between. The CDR3 has 12 residues. Germline CDR1 SGHDT, CDR2 YYEEEE. Here the CDR3 DNA reads TGTGCCAGCAACATGGGCGGAAACACCATATATTTT. Residues: CASNMGGNTIYF. Looking up the rest from reference TRBV5-6 and TRBJ1-3 gives the full variable domain: DAGVTQSPTHLIKTRGQQVTLRCSPKSGHDTVSWYQQALGQGPQFIFQYYEEEERQRGNFPDRFSGHQFPNYSSELNVNALLLGDSALYLCASNMGGNTIYFGEGSWLTVV.

The chain uses TRBV6-5 and TRBJ1-2, with 8 bases identical to TRBD1. The trim removed 5 bases at V and 4 bases at J, leaving 3 bases unmatched. Germline CDR1 is MNHEY and CDR2 is SVGAGI. The CDR3 totals 13 residues. CDR3: CASSEQGVYGYTF. The CDR3 DNA follows: TGTGCCAGCAGTGAACAGGGGGTCTATGGCTACACCTTC.

The table lists this clone with a count of one. The V gene is TRBV28, the J gene TRBJ2-5; 7 bases agree with TRBD1. The length of the CDR3 is 12 residues. J was trimmed by 1 base and V by 9 bases; bases with no gene match: 2. The V gene's germline CDR1 is MDHEN and CDR2 SYDVKM. The CDR3 nucleotides are TGTGCCAGGACAGGGATCCAAGAGACCCAGTACTTC. It codes for CARTGIQETQYF.

The CDR3 here is CASSGAPGQGYGYTF. The CDR3 DNA follows: TGTGCCAGCAGCGGCGCTCCGGGACAGGGATATGGCTACACCTTC. The V and J genes are TRBV5-4 and TRBJ1-2, with 9 bases fitting TRBD1. The CDR3 totals 15 residues. With 4 bases clipped from V and 5 bases from J, the junction kept 9 bases outside the gene matches. Germline V lookup: CDR1 SGHNT, CDR2 YYREEE (reference sequence).

The V call is TRBV4-1, the J call TRBJ1-5, with TRBD1 as a possible D gene (5 bases). This CDR3 comprises 14 residues. V was pared by 2 bases and J by 4 bases, with 9 bases between. Germline CDR1 and CDR2: MGHRA and YSYEKL. The CDR3 here is CASSQFRDNQPQHF. The CDR3, as DNA: TGCGCCAGCAGCCAATTCAGGGATAATCAGCCCCAGCATTTT.

Written as DNA, the CDR3 is TGTGCCAGCAGTGTTCTGGGGGGTGAATATGGCTACACCTTC. Translating gives CASSVLGGEYGYTF. V is TRBV25-1 and J is TRBJ1-2; possible D gene TRBD1, 5 bases. Per the germline V gene, CDR1 is MGHDK and CDR2 is SYGVNS. V gave up 4 bases and J gave up 5 bases, with 14 bases separating them. This CDR3 has 14 residues.